This T cell receptor beta chain was captured in a study of blood T cell repertoires in COVID-19. Study-level information: Italy, Spain and the United States were the sources of the convalescent and acute COVID-19 samples. PBMCs, B-cell-depleted T cells, or T cells were the source of the cDNA or gDNA that made up the material.

CDR3 length: 16 amino acids. The V gene lost 5 bases and the J gene lost 4 bases, with 18 bases spanning the gap. CDR1 is SGHTA, CDR2 FQGTGA, per germline. In the study's own analysis: Nucleated cell number was recorded as an estimate derived from reference gene primer amplification. Profiled with immunoSEQ multiplex PCR; TCRdb holds only in-frame clones, not every one. Clone size and V and J calls were adopted from that table, with D and trimming inferred from the DNA. The table shows tens of thousands of clones, with 91% occurring only once. The chain is built from TRBV7-3 and TRBJ2-1, with D possibly being TRBD2 (6 bases). Sequenced input: peripheral blood. The source of this sequence is a woman aged 45-65 years in a cohort sampled during active COVID-19. CDR3 coding DNA: TGTGCCAGCAGCCAAACCGGGACTCCACTTTACAATGAGCAGTTCTTC. This encodes CASSQTGTPLYNEQFF.